Each of the 7 T cell receptor beta chains below was sequenced from the same sample in a study of cytomegalovirus exposure and HLA in healthy donors. Produced via immunoSEQ multiplex PCR; TCRdb's table is partial and in-frame only. Seen here are about 65,000 clones, roughly 94% observed once, and the top ten hold 4.4%. The sample taken for sequencing was PBMCs. These receptors were obtained from a young man in good health and CMV-seropositive.

About this clone: The junction departs from germline at one end; a sequencing error may be responsible. This chain connects TRBV7-7 to TRBJ2-1, with 8 bases identical to TRBD1. CDR1 SSHAT and CDR2 FNYEAQ come from the germline V gene (reference sequence). The CDR3 spans 15 residues. Here the CDR3 DNA reads TGTGCTAGCAGTCCGGACAGGGCCACCTACAATGAGCAGTTCTTC. This translates into CASSPDRATYNEQFF.

In DNA, the CDR3 is TGTGCCAGCAGTGAAGAGGAGGGGGCTGGGAGTGAAGCTTTCTTT. This translates into CASSEEEGAGSEAFF. The rearrangement links TRBV6-1 to TRBJ1-1, with TRBD1 matching over 7 bases. V shed 1 base, J shed 7 bases, and the junction held 9 bases outside the gene matches. CDR3 length equals 15 residues. CDR1 is MNHNS, CDR2 SASEGT, per germline.

The chain recombines TRBV11-3 with TRBJ2-7, with D perhaps TRBD1 (5 bases). The V end lost 0 bases, the J end lost 6 bases, and 9 bases lay between the germline ends. The CDR3 contains 13 residues. Germline loops: CDR1 SGHNT, CDR2 YENEEA. CDR3 sequence reads: CASSLDPGSEQYF. In nucleotides, the CDR3 is TGTGCCAGCAGCTTAGATCCAGGGTCCGAGCAGTACTTC.

The V and J genes are TRBV10-3 and TRBJ2-7; 9 nucleotides agree with TRBD1. In germline, CDR1 is ENHRY, CDR2 SYGVKD. V shed 3 bases, J shed 3 bases, and the junction held 3 bases outside the gene matches. The CDR3 consists of 14 residues. The CDR3, as DNA: TGTGCCATCAGTGAAGGGACAGGGAGCTACGAGCAGTACTTC. This gives the protein CAISEGTGSYEQYF.

The chain employs TRBV30 and TRBJ2-7; TRBD2 is a possible D gene (5 bases). This CDR3 region has 12 residues. Germline V CDR1 and CDR2: GTSNPN, SVGIG (reference sequence). V was shortened by 5 bases and J by 2 bases, with 10 bases between the two germline ends. The CDR3 sequence: CAWGLSAYEQYF. CDR3 bases: TGTGCCTGGGGACTGAGTGCCTACGAGCAGTACTTC. The whole variable domain, remainder taken from reference TRBV30 and TRBJ2-7, is SQTIHQWPATLVQPVGSPLSLECTVEGTSNPNLYWYRQAAGRGLQLLFYSVGIGQISSEVPQNLSASRPQDRQFILSSKKLLLSDSGFYLCAWGLSAYEQYFGPGTRLTVT.

Notes on this clone: At one end, the junction sequence differs from germline, possibly due to a read error. The rearrangement uses TRBV7-7 and TRBJ2-5; TRBD1 matches 7 bases. The CDR3 runs to 14 residues. Germline V gene lookup returns CDR1 SSHAT and CDR2 FNYEAQ (reference sequence). The CDR3 loop is CASSPGTAQETQYF. The CDR3, as DNA: TGTGCTAGCAGCCCAGGGACAGCCCAAGAGACCCAGTACTTC.

This sequence joins TRBV6-1 and TRBJ2-3; 9 nucleotides line up with TRBD2. Germline V gives CDR1 MNHNS, CDR2 SASEGT. The junction had 10 bases not matched to a gene; V was cut back by 3 bases and J by 9 bases. There are 15 residues in the CDR3. CDR3 nucleotide sequence: TGTGCCAGCAGTGAGGCTAGCGGGGATTTTGAGACGCAGTATTTT. The encoded protein is CASSEASGDFETQYF.